This T cell receptor beta chain derives from a study of cytomegalovirus exposure and HLA in healthy donors. General study findings and limits: In a later analysis, a missense DCLRE1C variant was linked to TCR beta V- and J-gene trimming. With high specificity and sensitivity, the classifier reportedly diagnosed cytomegalovirus status.

Germline assignment: CDR1 MDHEN and CDR2 SYDVKM. Between the trimmed V and J ends, which lost 3 bases and 5 bases, there was a span of 10 bases. There are 13 residues in the CDR3. Nobody wrote down the CMV serostatus of this donor. The PCR employed 60 Vbeta primers together with 13 Jbeta primers. Clones were read by immunoSEQ multiplex PCR, and TCRdb kept only the in-frame ones, dropping some. The sample lists 68,000 or so clones; 81% were seen once. About this clone: As yet, its antigen is unknown.

Sequenced input: PBMCs. This clonotype was obtained from a human donor in good health. The chain recombines TRBV28 with TRBJ1-2; D not resolved. CDR3 sequence: CASSFLAGYGYTF. The CDR3 nucleotides are TGTGCCAGCAGTTTCTTGGCCGGGTATGGCTACACCTTC.